This entry features one T cell receptor (beta chain) sequence. Only in-frame clones appear in the TCRdb table, and some are missing; sequencing was by immunoSEQ multiplex PCR. Among 120,000 to 150,000 clones listed, around 90% were seen once. The data derive from a study of control samples from healthy donors and cancer patients. Sequenced material: blood. This TCR was sampled from a young man in good health.

The CDR3 reads CSAPSADTQYF. In DNA form, the CDR3 reads TGCAGTGCCCCGTCGGCAGATACGCAGTATTTT. This chain joins TRBV20-1 and TRBJ2-3; D is uncertain. The CDR3 length is 11 residues. The V gene's germline CDR1 is DFQATT and CDR2 SNEGSKA (reference sequence). V was shortened by 6 bases and J by 4 bases, with 8 bases between the two germline ends.